Below are 30 T cell receptor beta chains sequenced from a single sample in a study of blood T cell repertoires in COVID-19. TCRdb keeps only in-frame clones here, not all; method: immunoSEQ multiplex PCR. Of fewer than 200,000 clones listed, just under 85% were seen once; the top ten hold 6% to 9%. Sequenced input: peripheral blood. These receptors were collected from a man in his forties or fifties who had recovered from COVID-19.

The rearrangement links TRBV6-2 or TRBV6-3 to TRBJ2-1; D remains unclear. This CDR3 region has 15 residues. Germline-derived CDR1 and CDR2 are MNHEY and SVGEGT. Between the trimmed V and J ends, which lost 0 bases and 6 bases, there was a span of 12 bases. The CDR3 region has the DNA TGTGCCAGCAGTTACTCTCCCGGTCTAAGCAATGAGCAGTTCTTC. It is translated as CASSYSPGLSNEQFF.

The chain carries TRBV7-8 and TRBJ2-5, with TRBD1 matching 7 bases. This CDR3 is 15 amino acids long. Germline CDR1 reads SGHVS; CDR2 reads FQNEAQ. The junction had 9 bases not matched to a gene; V was cut back by 5 bases and J by 3 bases. The CDR3 sequence is CASSPGGGTEETQYF. The CDR3 DNA follows: TGTGCCAGCAGCCCAGGGGGTGGGACAGAAGAGACCCAGTACTTC.

This chain's CDR3 is CASSLRPKPYEQYF. The CDR3 region has the DNA TGTGCCAGCAGCTTACGCCCCAAGCCCTACGAGCAGTACTTC. This chain links TRBV13 with TRBJ2-7; D unresolved. The germline V gene encodes CDR1 PRHDT and CDR2 FYEKMQ (reference sequence). V was trimmed by 2 bases and J by 2 bases, leaving 10 bases between them. This CDR3 contains 14 residues.

This clone showed up just once. V is TRBV5-1 and J is TRBJ1-1; D perhaps matches TRBD1 (6 bases). This CDR3 comprises 13 residues. Germline values: CDR1 SGHRS, CDR2 YFSETQ. V gave up 5 bases and J gave up 5 bases, with 13 bases separating them. CDR3 nucleotides: TGCGCCAGCAGGGGGGCAGGGGAGACTGAAGCTTTCTTT. The encoded protein is CASRGAGETEAFF. The full variable domain, rest sourced from reference TRBV5-1 and TRBJ1-1, is KAGVTQTPRYLIKTRGQQVTLSCSPISGHRSVSWYQQTPGQGLQFLFEYFSETQRNKGNFPGRFSGRQFSNSRSEMNVSTLELGDSALYLCASRGAGETEAFFGQGTRLTVV.

The chain uses TRBV6-2 or TRBV6-3 and TRBJ1-5; no clear D. The V gene lost 6 bases and the J gene lost 9 bases, with 6 bases spanning the gap. This CDR3 has 10 amino acids. Germline lookup yields CDR1 MNHEY and CDR2 SVGEGT. In nucleotides, the CDR3 is TGTGCCAGCAGCCTAATGCCCCAGCATTTT. Protein product: CASSLMPQHF.

This chain joins TRBV6-5 and TRBJ1-6, with 7 bases that match TRBD1. CDR3 length equals 14 residues. V lost 4 bases and J lost 7; bases outside the gene matches: 4. CDR1 is MNHEY, CDR2 SVGAGI, per germline. The CDR3 is CASSSQGTNSPLHF. CDR3 coding DNA: TGTGCCAGCAGTTCACAGGGGACGAATTCACCCCTCCACTTT.

The chain employs TRBV10-1 and TRBJ2-7; 10 bases map to TRBD2. This CDR3 has 20 residues. Germline CDR1 reads WNHNN; CDR2 reads SYGVQD (reference sequence). The junction had 18 bases not matched to a gene; V was cut back by 4 bases and J by 0 bases. The CDR3 DNA reads as TGCGCCAGCAGTGCCCGGAAGGGTAGCGGGAGGCCCAAAAGCTCCTACGAGCAGTACTTC. It encodes CASSARKGSGRPKSSYEQYF.

J is TRBJ2-1 and V is TRBV9; no reliable D call. Looked up from germline, CDR1 is SGDLS and CDR2 is YYNGEE. Trimming cost V 3 bases and J 9 bases, with 16 bases left between them. The CDR3 spans 14 residues. The CDR3 loop is CASSDQTATTEQFF. DNA for the CDR3: TGTGCCAGCAGCGACCAGACTGCTACAACTGAGCAGTTCTTC. The variable domain in full, with the rest retrieved from reference TRBV9 and TRBJ2-1, is DSGVTQTPKHLITATGQRVTLRCSPRSGDLSVYWYQQSLDQGLQFLIQYYNGEERAKGNILERFSAQQFPDLHSELNLSSLELGDSALYFCASSDQTATTEQFFGPGTRLTVL.

The rearrangement links TRBV7-9 to TRBJ1-4; maybe TRBD1 (5 bases). The CDR3 spans 12 residues. Trimming stripped 8 bases from V and 7 bases from J, with 11 bases between. CDR1 and CDR2 from the germline V gene are SEHNR and FQNEAQ (reference sequence). CDR3 protein: CASASGVEKLFF. CDR3 bases: TGTGCCAGCGCTTCGGGGGTTGAAAAACTGTTTTTT. The variable domain in full, with the rest retrieved from reference TRBV7-9 and TRBJ1-4, is DTGVSQNPRHKITKRGQNVTFRCDPISEHNRLYWYRQTLGQGPEFLTYFQNEAQLEKSRLLSDRFSAERPKGSFSTLEIQRTEQGDSAMYLCASASGVEKLFFGSGTQLSVL.

The CDR3 bases are TGCAGCGCCGCCACTAGCACCGGCACAGATACGCAGTATTTT. Its protein product is CSAATSTGTDTQYF. V usage is TRBV29-1 and J usage is TRBJ2-3; D might be TRBD2 (6 bases). CDR1 and CDR2 (germline): SQVTM, ANQGSEA. Trimming left V 7 bases short and J 1 base short, with 15 bases between. The CDR3 extends over 14 amino acids.

The gene calls are TRBV5-5 and TRBJ2-2; D is possibly TRBD2 (5 bases). The V end lost 4 bases, the J end lost 6 bases, and 16 bases lay between the germline ends. The CDR3 is 15 amino acids. Germline V gene lookup returns CDR1 SGHKS and CDR2 YYEKEE (reference sequence). Here the CDR3 reads CASSPTARVSGELFF. The CDR3 region has the DNA TGTGCCAGCAGCCCGACGGCGAGGGTGTCCGGGGAGCTGTTTTTT.

V and J are TRBV6-5 and TRBJ1-1, with 7 bases lining up with TRBD1. The CDR3 covers 14 residues. Germline-derived CDR1 and CDR2 are MNHEY and SVGAGI. Unmatched junction bases numbered 15, after V lost 6 bases and J lost 11 bases. Here the CDR3 reads CASSPDRPTRKAFF. In nucleotides, the CDR3 is TGTGCCAGCAGCCCGGACAGGCCTACGCGAAAGGCTTTCTTT.

V and J are TRBV6-5 and TRBJ2-7, with 7 bases that match TRBD1. With V trimmed by 0 bases and J by 2 bases, 4 bases remained unmatched. Germline V gives CDR1 MNHEY, CDR2 SVGAGI. CDR3 length equals 15 residues. The CDR3 DNA reads TGTGCCAGCAGTTACTCTCGGGACAGTACCTACGAGCAGTACTTC. Protein product: CASSYSRDSTYEQYF.

This chain links TRBV27 with TRBJ1-6; 9 nucleotides match TRBD1. Germline V gene lookup returns CDR1 MNHEY and CDR2 SMNVEV (reference sequence). V was pared by 8 bases and J by 0 bases, with 5 bases of the junction left unmatched. The CDR3 runs 16 residues. The CDR3 loop is CASGEQGASYNSPLHF. The CDR3 DNA sequence: TGTGCCAGCGGTGAACAGGGGGCCTCCTATAATTCACCCCTCCACTTT.

This chain uses TRBV11-3 with TRBJ2-7, with TRBD2 matching over 12 bases. V trimming: 4 bases; J trimming: 1 base; junction bases outside the gene matches: 2. Germline CDR1 SGHNT, CDR2 YENEEA. The CDR3 sequence is 15 residues long. The CDR3, as DNA: TGTGCCAGCAGCTCCCTAGCGGGGGGGTCCTACGAGCAGTACTTC. Translating it yields CASSSLAGGSYEQYF.

The V call is TRBV4-3, the J call TRBJ1-2; weak D call: TRBD1 (5 bases). This CDR3 region has 15 residues. The V end was cut by 0 bases, the J end by 8 bases, with 16 bases between. Germline CDR1 reads LGHNA; CDR2 reads YSLEER. The CDR3 region is CASSQDLRTNVGYTF. For the CDR3, the DNA is TGCGCCAGCAGCCAAGACCTCCGGACAAATGTCGGCTACACCTTC.

Regarding this clone: At the DNA level, this CDR3 is encoded by other sequences in the same sample as well. The genes are TRBV3-1 (or the pseudogene TRBV3-2) and TRBJ2-1; the D gene is possibly TRBD2 (6 bases). Trimming removed 2 bases at V and 4 bases at J, with 6 bases between. The CDR3 is 13 amino acids. CDR1 and CDR2 from the germline V gene are LGHDT and YNNKEL (reference sequence). Here the CDR3 DNA reads TGTGCCAGCAGCCAACTAGCGTACAATGAGCAGTTCTTC. Its protein product is CASSQLAYNEQFF.

This chain joins TRBV7-6 and TRBJ1-4; the D is unclear. CDR1 is SGHVS, CDR2 FNYEAQ, per germline. Trimming removed 5 bases at V and 8 bases at J, with 15 bases between. The CDR3 contains 14 residues. The CDR3 DNA follows: TGTGCCAGCAGCCCCGTTCCCGGGAACGAAAAACTGTTTTTT. Residues: CASSPVPGNEKLFF.

Written as DNA, the CDR3 is TGTGCCAGCAGCGGACTAGCGCCGGGTTTTGCCAAAAACATTCAGTACTTC. It codes for CASSGLAPGFAKNIQYF. The chain carries TRBV6-2 or TRBV6-3 and TRBJ2-4; 9 positions agree with TRBD2. Germline V gene sequence: CDR1 MNHEY, CDR2 SVGEGT. The CDR3 has 17 amino acids. V gave up 6 bases and J gave up 1 base; unmatched junction bases: 10.

The J gene is TRBJ1-2, the V gene TRBV7-2, with TRBD1 as a possible D gene (6 bases). The CDR3 contains 14 residues. CDR1 and CDR2 from the germline V gene are SGHTA and FQGNSA. V lost 5 bases, J lost 0 bases, and 10 bases lay in between. The CDR3 is CASSDRTANYGYTF. The CDR3, as DNA: TGTGCCAGCAGCGATAGGACAGCTAACTATGGCTACACCTTC.

This clone was seen a handful of times. CDR3 nucleotides: TGTGCCAGCAGGCAGGGACATACGAACACCGGGGAGCTGTTTTTT. Protein product: CASRQGHTNTGELFF. The chain uses TRBV6-5 and TRBJ2-2, with D perhaps matching TRBD1 (6 bases). Trimming cost V 6 bases and J 0 bases, with 11 bases left between them. The CDR3 is 15 amino acids. Germline lookup yields CDR1 MNHEY and CDR2 SVGAGI.

This clone has only a few counts. This rearrangement joins TRBV7-2 to TRBJ1-1; maybe TRBD1 (6 bases). The germline V gene has CDR1 SGHTA and CDR2 FQGNSA. V lost 4 bases, J lost 0 bases, and 15 bases lay in between. This CDR3 is 16 amino acids long. This CDR3 reads CASSSGGAPVNTEAFF. CDR3 in DNA: TGTGCCAGCAGCTCCGGGGGGGCTCCCGTGAACACTGAAGCTTTCTTT.

The DNA for the CDR3 is TGTGCCAGTATGGAGAGGTCCGTGAACACTGAAGCTTTCTTT. It is translated as CASMERSVNTEAFF. J is TRBJ1-1 and V is TRBV19; D is uncertain. Germline V gene sequence: CDR1 LNHDA, CDR2 SQIVND (reference sequence). V lost 7 bases to trimming and J lost 0 bases, with 12 bases between them. The CDR3 is 14 residues long.

The genes are TRBV7-2 and TRBJ2-1; no definite D call. This CDR3 comprises 13 residues. Germline CDR1 and CDR2: SGHTA and FQGNSA. V lost 1 base to trimming and J lost 8 bases, with 9 bases between them. DNA of the CDR3: TGTGCCAGCAGCTTAGGGAGACTCGATGAGCAGTTCTTC. As protein: CASSLGRLDEQFF.

The chain carries TRBV4-1 and TRBJ1-4; D gene ambiguous. Germline CDR1 reads MGHRA; CDR2 reads YSYEKL. V was pared by 4 bases and J by 0 bases, with 18 bases between. The CDR3 extends over 18 amino acids. The CDR3 loop is CASSPKVLGIATNEKLFF. The DNA for the CDR3 is TGCGCCAGCAGCCCTAAGGTCCTCGGGATTGCAACTAATGAAAAACTGTTTTTT.

The chain recombines TRBV9 with TRBJ2-5; D possibly corresponds to TRBD1 (5 bases). The CDR3 sequence is 13 residues long. Deletions cut 4 bases from V and 3 bases from J, with 10 bases between. The germline gives CDR1 SGDLS, CDR2 YYNGEE. The CDR3 region has the DNA TGTGCCAGCAGCCTCCGACAGAAAGAGACCCAGTACTTC. Translated, it gives CASSLRQKETQYF. The full variable domain, with the rest looked up from reference TRBV9 and TRBJ2-5, is DSGVTQTPKHLITATGQRVTLRCSPRSGDLSVYWYQQSLDQGLQFLIQYYNGEERAKGNILERFSAQQFPDLHSELNLSSLELGDSALYFCASSLRQKETQYFGPGTRLLVL.

The V and J genes are TRBV27 and TRBJ2-7; TRBD2 aligns across 10 bases. Unmatched junction bases numbered 3, after V lost 8 bases and J lost 2 bases. Germline-derived CDR1 and CDR2 are MNHEY and SMNVEV (reference sequence). This CDR3 comprises 13 residues. Written as DNA, the CDR3 is TGTGCCAGCCGGGGACTAGCGACCTACGAGCAGTACTTC. Encoded protein: CASRGLATYEQYF.

The V call is TRBV19, the J call TRBJ2-3; a weak D match, TRBD2 (5 bases). Germline CDR1 and CDR2: LNHDA and SQIVND (reference sequence). V was cut by 4 bases and J by 2 bases, with 22 bases left in between. The length of the CDR3 is 18 residues. CDR3 sequence reads: CASSRLGVRFSSTDTQYF. The CDR3, as DNA: TGTGCCAGTAGTAGATTGGGAGTTCGTTTTTCCTCCACAGATACGCAGTATTTT.

The chain joins TRBV7-9 to TRBJ2-4, with D uncertain. Germline assignment: CDR1 SEHNR and CDR2 FQNEAQ (reference sequence). The CDR3 has 16 residues. With 2 bases removed from V and 3 bases from J, the gap between germline ends came to 14 bases. The CDR3, as DNA: TGTGCCAGCAGCTTATTCCTCGGAGAGATCAAAAACATTCAGTACTTC. It specifies CASSLFLGEIKNIQYF.

This sequence joins TRBV5-4 and TRBJ2-1, with 7 positions matching TRBD1. Germline values: CDR1 SGHNT, CDR2 YYREEE (reference sequence). The CDR3 totals 16 residues. V lost 4 bases to trimming and J lost 3 bases; unmatched junction nucleotides: 10. Here the CDR3 reads CASSQRSAGGYNEQFF. The CDR3, as DNA: TGTGCCAGCAGCCAAAGGTCGGCAGGGGGCTACAATGAGCAGTTCTTC.